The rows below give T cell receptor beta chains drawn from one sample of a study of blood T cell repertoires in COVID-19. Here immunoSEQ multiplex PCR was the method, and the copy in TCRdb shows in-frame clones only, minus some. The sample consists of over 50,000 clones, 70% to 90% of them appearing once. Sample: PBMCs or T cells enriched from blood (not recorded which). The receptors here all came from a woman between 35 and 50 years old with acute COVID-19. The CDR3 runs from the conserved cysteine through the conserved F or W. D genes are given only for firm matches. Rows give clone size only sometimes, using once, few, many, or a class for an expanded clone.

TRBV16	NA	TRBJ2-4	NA	CASSQSQGMNIQYF	TGTGCCAGCAGCCAAAGTCAGGGGATGAACATTCAGTACTTC
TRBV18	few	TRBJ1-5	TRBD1	CASSPGQGIAQPQHF	TGTGCCAGCTCACCGGGACAGGGGATCGCTCAGCCCCAGCATTTT
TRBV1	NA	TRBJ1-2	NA	CTSSQDPQGANYGYTF	TGCACCAGCAGCCAAGATCCACAGGGAGCTAACTATGGCTACACCTTC
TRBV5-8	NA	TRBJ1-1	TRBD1	CASSWDRDTEAFF	TGTGCCAGCAGCTGGGACAGGGACACTGAAGCTTTCTTT
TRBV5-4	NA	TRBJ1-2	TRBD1	CASSLGQQGAYGYTF	TGTGCCAGCAGCCTAGGGCAACAGGGGGCCTATGGCTACACCTTC
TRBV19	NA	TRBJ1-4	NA	CASSEARRAILFF	TGTGCCAGTAGTGAGGCAAGACGCGCGATTTTGTTTTTT
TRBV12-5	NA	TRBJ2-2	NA	CASGETFTGELFF	TGTGCTAGTGGTGAGACTTTCACCGGGGAGCTGTTTTTT
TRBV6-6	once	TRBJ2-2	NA	CASSEAVYTGELFF	TGTGCCAGCAGCGAGGCAGTTTACACCGGGGAGCTGTTTTTT
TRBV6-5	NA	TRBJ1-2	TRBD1	CASRPTGAEGYTF	TGTGCCAGCAGACCTACAGGGGCGGAGGGCTACACCTTC
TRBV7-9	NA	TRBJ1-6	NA	CASSQTSGDSPLHF	TGTGCCAGCAGCCAAACCTCAGGGGATTCACCCCTCCACTTT
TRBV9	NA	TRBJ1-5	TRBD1	CASSPGRGQGIGGNQPQHF	TGTGCCAGCAGCCCCGGGAGGGGACAGGGGATCGGTGGCAATCAGCCCCAGCATTTT